This TCR beta chain was identified in a study of T cells in Graves' hyperthyroidism and ophthalmopathy. Turning to the study itself: Blood was drawn when the patient was first diagnosed and still untreated. Study-wide results and limits: Most expanded thyroid clonotypes above 0.001 also appeared in blood.

As regards this clonotype: Its target is unknown. Compared with germline, one end of the junction differs, possibly owing to a read error.

Ophthalmopathy cases met thresholds of Clinical Activity Score at least 3, NOSPECS grade at least 4 and duration under 3 months. The study left out patients who had uncontrolled infection, other autoimmune disease, pregnancy or lactation. Amplified TCR beta CDR3 regions derived from RNA transcripts. HTBI primers were employed in a first-round RT-PCR of the TCR CDR3. A single record per CDR3 protein comes from TCRdb applying MiXCR to the multiplex PCR reads. The sample lists 300,000 to 450,000 distinct CDR3 sequences; about a sixth were seen once. What was sequenced was blood. The receptor comes from a woman aged 40-49 years with Graves' ophthalmopathy.

The CDR3, as DNA: TGCAGTGCCAGAGAACAGGGGGCGGTTTACGAGCAGTACTTC. Its translation: CSAREQGAVYEQYF. The V gene is TRBV20-1, the J gene TRBJ2-7, with 9 bases matching TRBD1. The CDR3 loop spans 14 amino acids. The germline V gene has CDR1 DFQATT and CDR2 SNEGSKA (reference sequence).